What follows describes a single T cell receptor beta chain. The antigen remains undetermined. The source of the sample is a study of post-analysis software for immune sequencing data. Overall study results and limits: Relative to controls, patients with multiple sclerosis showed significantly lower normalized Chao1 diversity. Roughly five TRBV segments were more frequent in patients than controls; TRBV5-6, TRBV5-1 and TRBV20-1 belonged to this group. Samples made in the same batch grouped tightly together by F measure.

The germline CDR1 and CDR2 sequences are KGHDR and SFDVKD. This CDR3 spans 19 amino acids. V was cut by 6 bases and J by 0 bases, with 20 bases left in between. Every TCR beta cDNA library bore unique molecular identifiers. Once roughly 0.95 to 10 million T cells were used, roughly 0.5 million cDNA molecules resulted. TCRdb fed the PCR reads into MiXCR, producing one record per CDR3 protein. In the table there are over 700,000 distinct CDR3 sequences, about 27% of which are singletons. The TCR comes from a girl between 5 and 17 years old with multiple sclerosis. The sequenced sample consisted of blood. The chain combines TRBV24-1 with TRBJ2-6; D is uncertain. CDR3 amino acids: CATSSSQAKLNSGANVLTF. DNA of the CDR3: TGTGCCACCAGTTCGAGCCAGGCTAAACTGAACTCTGGGGCCAACGTCCTGACTTTC.